These T cell receptor beta chains were read from a single sample in a study of spatial heterogeneity in lung cancer. Via MiXCR, TCRdb re-called the 5' RACE reads, giving one row per CDR3 protein. This repertoire shows approximately 9,500 distinct CDR3 sequences, 10% to 15% found once; its top ten account for more than 9%. The sequences come from lung tumor tissue, collected at surgery. The origin of the receptors is a male donor with early-stage non-small cell lung cancer. Both conserved end residues are part of each CDR3. D genes are given only for firm matches. Not every row has a clone size; where given, it reads once, few, many or a size class.

V gene	D gene	J gene	clone size	CDR3 DNA	CDR3 protein
TRBV5-1	.	TRBJ1-2	.	TGCGCCAGCAGCTTGGAGCCACGGAACTATGGCTACACCTTC	CASSLEPRNYGYTF
TRBV9	.	TRBJ2-6	many	TGTGCCAGCAGCGTACAGGGAACTGGGGCCAACGTCCTGACTTTC	CASSVQGTGANVLTF
TRBV27	.	TRBJ1-2	medium-sized	TGTGCCAGCAGTTTAGGGGTTGGTGGCTATGGCTACACCTTC	CASSLGVGGYGYTF
TRBV9	.	TRBJ2-7	medium-sized	TGTGCCAGACGGAAGGGGATAAGCTACGAGCAGTACTTC	CARRKGISYEQYF
TRBV7-2	.	TRBJ1-3	many	TGTGCCAGCAGCTTAGCGACAGACTCTGGAAACACCATATATTTT	CASSLATDSGNTIYF
TRBV12-3/TRBV12-4	TRBD1	TRBJ2-7	many	TGTGCCAGCAGTGGGACAGACTCCTACGAGCAGTACTTC	CASSGTDSYEQYF
TRBV18	TRBD2	TRBJ2-6	many	TGTGCCAGCTCGCCGGGGACTAGCGGGAGCTTTGGGGCCAACGTCCTGACTTTC	CASSPGTSGSFGANVLTF
TRBV29-1	TRBD1	TRBJ2-2	medium-sized	TGCAGCGTTCACAGGGGTACCGGGGAGCTGTTTTTT	CSVHRGTGELFF
TRBV6-5	TRBD2	TRBJ2-7	many	TGTGCCAGCAGGCCTCCCGGACTAGCGGGACGAGAGCAGTACTTC	CASRPPGLAGREQYF
TRBV6-5	.	TRBJ1-3	medium-sized	TGTGCCAGCAGCTACGGGACCGCTGGAAACACCATATATTTT	CASSYGTAGNTIYF
TRBV6-5	.	TRBJ2-3	many	TGTGCCAGCAGTTACTCGAAGCTATCTATGGAGGCGGGAGATACGCAGTATTTT	CASSYSKLSMEAGDTQYF
TRBV7-6	.	TRBJ1-3	.	TGTGCCAGCAGCTTAGAGGGCTACACCATATATTTT	CASSLEGYTIYF
TRBV20-1	TRBD1	TRBJ1-1	.	TGCAGTGCTAGGACAGGGAGAAGGACTGAAGCTTTCTTT	CSARTGRRTEAFF
TRBV7-2	TRBD2	TRBJ2-4	many	TGTGCCAGCAGCCGTTCTAGCGGAGAACTAGCCAAAAACATTCAGTACTTC	CASSRSSGELAKNIQYF
TRBV12-3/TRBV12-4	.	TRBJ2-5	medium-sized	TGTGCCAGCAGTTTGTATACAGAGACCCAGTACTTC	CASSLYTETQYF
TRBV28	TRBD1	TRBJ2-3	.	TGTGCCAGCAGTTTGTACAGCAGGGGGCTTAGAGGCACAGATACGCAGTATTTT	CASSLYSRGLRGTDTQYF
TRBV20-1	.	TRBJ1-2	.	TGCAGTGCTAGAGCGGACGCACTGTATGGCTACACCTTC	CSARADALYGYTF
TRBV12-3/TRBV12-4	TRBD2	TRBJ2-3	medium-sized	TGTGCCAGCAGTTTTAGGGACTACCCTGATACGCAGTATTTT	CASSFRDYPDTQYF
TRBV29-1	.	TRBJ2-1	many	TGCAGCGTTGTTCCCTTCTCCTACAATGAGCAGTTCTTC	CSVVPFSYNEQFF
TRBV7-2	TRBD1	TRBJ2-7	many	TGTGCCAGCAGCTTAGAAAGGGACAGGGTACCCTACGAGCAGTACTTC	CASSLERDRVPYEQYF
TRBV6-5	.	TRBJ2-2	many	TGTGCCAGCAGCCCTGACAGGAACACCGGGGAGCTGTTTTTT	CASSPDRNTGELFF
TRBV6-1	TRBD1	TRBJ1-1	medium-sized	TGTGCCAGCAGTGGGGCGACAGGGTATGGGACTGAAGCTTTCTTT	CASSGATGYGTEAFF
TRBV6-2/TRBV6-3	.	TRBJ1-1	medium-sized	TGTGCCAGCAGTTACTTCACTGAAGCTTTCTTT	CASSYFTEAFF
TRBV6-4	.	TRBJ1-2	many	TGTGCCAGCAGGCAGGGTGCCGGGGTCGGCGCTGGCTACACCTTC	CASRQGAGVGAGYTF
TRBV12-5	TRBD2	TRBJ2-1	many	TGTGCTAGTGGTAGGACTAGCGGGAGTTATGAGCAGTTCTTC	CASGRTSGSYEQFF
TRBV20-1	.	TRBJ2-3	many	TGCAGTGCCGAGTGGAGGGGCCCAGATACGCAGTATTTT	CSAEWRGPDTQYF
TRBV12-3/TRBV12-4	.	TRBJ2-7	medium-sized	TGTGCCAGCAGTTTAATCGGCTACCCCTACGAGCAGTACTTC	CASSLIGYPYEQYF
TRBV2	.	TRBJ1-1	many	TGTGCCAGCACGGCTCAAAAGAACACTGAAGCTTTCTTT	CASTAQKNTEAFF
TRBV7-3	TRBD2	TRBJ2-1	many	TGTGCCAGCAGCTTACTAGCGGGGGAGGGTGAGCAGTTCTTC	CASSLLAGEGEQFF
TRBV5-1	.	TRBJ2-7	many	TGCGCCAGCAGCTTGTTCACCGGGGGCTACGAGCAGTACTTC	CASSLFTGGYEQYF
TRBV12-3/TRBV12-4	.	TRBJ2-6	.	TGTGCCAGCAGCCGGATGGATGGGGCCAACGTCCTGACTTTC	CASSRMDGANVLTF
TRBV7-6	.	TRBJ2-2	.	TGTGCCAGCAGCTTGGGTACCGGGGAGCTGTTTTTT	CASSLGTGELFF
TRBV20-1	.	TRBJ1-1	.	TGCAGTGCTAGGAGGGGCGGGGCGGGCACTGAAGCTTTCTTT	CSARRGGAGTEAFF
TRBV6-5	.	TRBJ2-5	medium-sized	TGTGCCAGCATTAGTAAATGGAAAGAGACCCAGTACTTC	CASISKWKETQYF
TRBV30	.	TRBJ1-3	few	TGTGCCGGGGACGGGCTTTCTGGAAACACCATATATTTT	CAGDGLSGNTIYF
TRBV12-3/TRBV12-4	.	TRBJ2-4	many	TGTGCCAGCAGTTTAGTTAGCGGTCTAGCCAAAAACATTCAGTACTTC	CASSLVSGLAKNIQYF
TRBV29-1	.	TRBJ2-1	.	TGCAGCGTCCTGGTTGGGGAGCAGTTCTTC	CSVLVGEQFF
TRBV20-1	.	TRBJ2-7	.	TGCAGTGCTAGAGTCACGAGGGACACACGAGACTTCGAGCAGTACTTC	CSARVTRDTRDFEQYF
TRBV20-1	TRBD1	TRBJ1-2	many	TGCAGTGCTATCCCAGGGGGGACAGGGGTCTATGGCTACACCTTC	CSAIPGGTGVYGYTF
TRBV27	.	TRBJ1-1	large	TGTGCCAGCAGTTCCATTCAGAGTAACACTGAAGCTTTCTTT	CASSSIQSNTEAFF
TRBV5-5	TRBD2	TRBJ2-7	many	TGTGCCAGCAGCTTGTTGATAGCGGGAGGTCTGTCCCGCGAGCAGTACTTC	CASSLLIAGGLSREQYF
TRBV12-3/TRBV12-4	TRBD1	TRBJ2-1	many	TGTGCCAGCAGTTTAAACAGACAGGGGCCCGGCAATGAGCAGTTCTTC	CASSLNRQGPGNEQFF
TRBV6-5	.	TRBJ2-7	many	TGTGCCAGCAGTTACCTTGGGACGCTTGCCGAGCAGTACTTC	CASSYLGTLAEQYF
TRBV29-1	TRBD2	TRBJ2-2	many	TGCAGCGTTGAGAGCGGGAGAACCGGGGAGCTGTTTTTT	CSVESGRTGELFF
TRBV4-2	.	TRBJ1-1	medium-sized	TGTGCCAGCAGCCAAGAATGGGGGAATACTGAAGCTTTCTTT	CASSQEWGNTEAFF
TRBV5-1	.	TRBJ1-1	.	TGCGCCAGCAGCTTGTTCATGAACACTGAAGCTTTCTTT	CASSLFMNTEAFF
TRBV4-1	TRBD2	TRBJ2-2	many	TGCGCCAGCAGCCAAGTAGTAGCGGGAGGGCCCACCGGGGAGCTGTTTTTT	CASSQVVAGGPTGELFF
TRBV12-3/TRBV12-4	TRBD1	TRBJ2-7	.	TGTGCCAGCAGTCGATCGGGACAGCTCTCCTACGAGCAGTACTTC	CASSRSGQLSYEQYF
TRBV7-9	TRBD1	TRBJ2-3	many	TGTGCCAGCAGGCGCGGACAGGGTTGGGCAGATACGCAGTATTTT	CASRRGQGWADTQYF
TRBV10-3	.	TRBJ2-7	many	TGTGCCATCAGTGAGTCAGGAGAGAACTACGAGCAGTACTTC	CAISESGENYEQYF
TRBV20-1	.	TRBJ1-1	medium-sized	TGCAGTGCTAGAGCAGGGTGGGACACTGAAGCTTTCTTT	CSARAGWDTEAFF